This entry lists 29 T cell receptor beta chains sequenced from one sample in a study of blood T cell repertoires in COVID-19. Produced via immunoSEQ multiplex PCR; TCRdb's table is partial and in-frame only. The sample carries roughly 300,000 clones, around 85% recorded once. The specimen was peripheral blood. Every receptor here comes from a woman aged 25 to 39 with COVID-19, enrolled during active disease.

The chain carries TRBV14 and TRBJ1-6; D not certain. V gave up 3 bases and J gave up 7 bases, with 22 bases separating them. The CDR3 has 18 amino acids. The V gene's germline CDR1 is SGHDN and CDR2 FVKESK. CDR3 sequence: CASSHQPGPPYRNSPLHF. CDR3 coding DNA: TGTGCCAGCAGCCACCAACCTGGTCCCCCCTATCGGAATTCACCCCTCCACTTT.

This clone was counted a single time. This CDR3 reads CASSQGTGPSYEQYF. The CDR3, as DNA: TGCGCCAGCAGCCAAGGGACAGGGCCCTCCTACGAGCAGTACTTC. The V call is TRBV5-1, the J call TRBJ2-7; 9 nucleotides align to TRBD1. The CDR3 has 15 amino acids. Looked up from germline, CDR1 is SGHRS and CDR2 is YFSETQ. With V trimmed by 4 bases and J by 0 bases, 5 bases remained unmatched.

This chain uses TRBV28 with TRBJ1-2; weak D call: TRBD1 (6 bases). Germline lookup yields CDR1 MDHEN and CDR2 SYDVKM. V lost 4 bases, J lost 3 bases, and 15 bases lay in between. There are 15 residues in the CDR3. The CDR3 sequence is CASSSPQGTHYGYTF. CDR3 coding DNA: TGTGCCAGCAGTTCCCCCCAGGGGACCCACTATGGCTACACCTTC.

The J gene is TRBJ1-1, the V gene TRBV11-2; TRBD1 agrees at 10 bases. The V gene's germline CDR1 is SGHAT and CDR2 FQNNGV. The CDR3 runs 15 residues. The V segment lost 4 bases and the J segment 6 bases; nucleotides outside the gene matches: 8. The CDR3 DNA follows: TGTGCCAGCAGCTGGGGACAGGGGCGGGTAGCTGAAGCTTTCTTT. Its protein product is CASSWGQGRVAEAFF.

The V call is TRBV5-4, the J call TRBJ2-1, with 13 bases aligning to TRBD2. There are 15 residues in the CDR3. V lost 4 bases to trimming and J lost 3 bases; unmatched junction nucleotides: 1. The germline V gene has CDR1 SGHNT and CDR2 YYREEE (reference sequence). CDR3 in amino acids: CASSGLAGDYNEQFF. In DNA, the CDR3 is TGTGCCAGCAGCGGACTAGCGGGGGACTACAATGAGCAGTTCTTC.

The J gene is TRBJ1-2, the V gene TRBV25-1; D call uncertain. The CDR3 is 14 amino acids. V was cut by 4 bases and J by 3 bases, with 12 bases left in between. Germline V gene lookup returns CDR1 MGHDK and CDR2 SYGVNS. CDR3 region: CASSGSAGDYGYTF. The CDR3 DNA reads TGTGCCAGCAGTGGGAGCGCGGGAGACTATGGCTACACCTTC.

This chain joins TRBV13 and TRBJ2-7; D is possibly TRBD2 (5 bases). The CDR3 is 15 amino acids. Germline loops: CDR1 PRHDT, CDR2 FYEKMQ (reference sequence). Deletions cut 0 bases from V and 2 bases from J, with 11 bases between. CDR3 in amino acids: CASSLGVGVTYEQYF. The CDR3 coding sequence is TGTGCCAGCAGCTTAGGCGTCGGGGTGACCTACGAGCAGTACTTC.

V gene TRBV6-5 combines with J gene TRBJ2-5; D is unclear. The germline V gene encodes CDR1 MNHEY and CDR2 SVGAGI. The CDR3 has 13 amino acids. Trimming shortened V by 2 bases and J by 5 bases, and 9 bases separated the two germline ends. Here the CDR3 reads CASSYEDAETQYF. The CDR3 DNA follows: TGTGCCAGCAGTTACGAGGATGCTGAGACCCAGTACTTC.

This chain uses TRBV5-1 with TRBJ1-4; D is undetermined. The CDR3 length is 14 residues. V was cut by 4 bases and J by 8 bases, with 15 bases left in between. Germline V gives CDR1 SGHRS, CDR2 YFSETQ. The DNA of the CDR3 is TGCGCCAGCAGCCCGGACCCGGGGATGGAAAAACTGTTTTTT. This codes for CASSPDPGMEKLFF.

The rearrangement uses TRBV5-4 and TRBJ2-3; the match to TRBD2 covers 11 bases. Trimming took 4 bases from V and 0 from J; bases not matched to a gene: 4. Germline values: CDR1 SGHNT, CDR2 YYREEE (reference sequence). The CDR3 has 16 amino acids. CDR3 sequence reads: CASSAGTSGSTDTQYF. CDR3 DNA sequence: TGTGCCAGCAGCGCCGGGACTAGCGGTAGCACAGATACGCAGTATTTT.

This chain links TRBV6-2 or TRBV6-3 with TRBJ1-2; D remains unclear. The CDR3 extends over 18 amino acids. Germline V gene lookup returns CDR1 MNHEY and CDR2 SVGEGT. Trimming removed 5 bases at V and 8 bases at J, with 30 bases between. The CDR3 DNA sequence: TGTGCCAGCAGTCACTACTCCGTATTCAAACACGCGGCGGAAGGCTACACCTTC. Translated: CASSHYSVFKHAAEGYTF.

The J gene is TRBJ1-1, the V gene TRBV24-1, with 8 bases matching TRBD1. This CDR3 has 12 amino acids. The germline gives CDR1 KGHDR, CDR2 SFDVKD. The trim removed 10 bases at V and 4 bases at J, leaving 4 bases unmatched. CDR3 coding DNA: TGTGCCACGACAGGGGAATCCACTGAAGCTTTCTTT. Translated, it gives CATTGESTEAFF.

This clone was picked up one time. The chain uses TRBV6-2 or TRBV6-3 and TRBJ2-1; 13 positions agree with TRBD2. The CDR3 spans 16 residues. J gave up 4 bases and V 5 bases, and 5 bases lay outside the gene matches. CDR1 MNHEY and CDR2 SVGEGT come from the germline V gene. The CDR3 nucleotides read TGTGCCAGCAGTCCCATGGGACTAGCGGGGTACAATGAGCAGTTCTTC. It yields the protein CASSPMGLAGYNEQFF.

V usage is TRBV14 and J usage is TRBJ2-2, with unresolved D. V lost 6 bases, J lost 1 base, and 9 bases lay in between. Germline lookup yields CDR1 SGHDN and CDR2 FVKESK. The CDR3 runs 14 residues. The CDR3 loop reads CASRVVGNTGELFF. CDR3 nucleotides: TGTGCCAGCAGGGTAGTCGGGAACACCGGGGAGCTGTTTTTT.

This clone was observed a single time. The chain couples TRBV5-4 to TRBJ2-7, with 8 nucleotides matching TRBD1. J gave up 3 bases and V 5 bases, and 4 bases lay outside the gene matches. There are 13 residues in the CDR3. Germline assignment: CDR1 SGHNT and CDR2 YYREEE (reference sequence). CDR3 region: CASRFDRGYEQYF. The CDR3 region has the DNA TGTGCCAGCAGATTTGACAGGGGCTACGAGCAGTACTTC.

The V and J genes are TRBV7-9 and TRBJ1-4; tentatively, D is TRBD1 (6 bases). With 5 bases removed from V and 4 bases from J, the gap between germline ends came to 14 bases. The CDR3 has 15 residues. Germline V CDR1 and CDR2: SEHNR, FQNEAQ (reference sequence). The DNA for the CDR3 is TGTGCCAGCAGCGCCCCGGACAGACTTAATGAAAAACTGTTTTTT. Translating it yields CASSAPDRLNEKLFF.

The chain recombines TRBV4-1 with TRBJ1-1, with 7 nucleotides matching TRBD1. This CDR3 spans 15 amino acids. CDR1 is MGHRA and CDR2 is YSYEKL in the germline V gene. V lost 1 base and J lost 7; bases outside the gene matches: 9. CDR3 loop: CASSQASGQADEAFF. CDR3 nucleotides: TGCGCCAGCAGCCAAGCCAGCGGACAGGCTGATGAAGCTTTCTTT.

The chain couples TRBV7-8 to TRBJ1-2, with D possibly TRBD1 on 6 matching bases. This CDR3 spans 17 amino acids. V lost 1 base, J lost 6 bases, and 21 bases lay in between. Looked up from germline, CDR1 is SGHVS and CDR2 is FQNEAQ. CDR3 nucleotide sequence: TGTGCCAGCAGCTTAGTAAAAGGACAGTCCGGGCCTGATGGCTACACCTTC. This sequence encodes CASSLVKGQSGPDGYTF.

This clone was counted a single time. Written as DNA, the CDR3 is TGCGCCAGCAGCTTAACCCCACAGGAAGAGACCCAGTACTTC. Its protein is CASSLTPQEETQYF. The chain recombines TRBV5-1 with TRBJ2-5, with D perhaps TRBD1 (5 bases). Trimming shortened V by 2 bases and J by 3 bases, and 11 bases separated the two germline ends. The CDR3 sequence is 14 residues long. Germline V gene lookup returns CDR1 SGHRS and CDR2 YFSETQ.

The chain joins TRBV27 to TRBJ2-1; the match to TRBD1 covers 10 bases. V dropped 5 bases and J dropped 8; count of bases not matched to a gene: 6. Germline CDR1 MNHEY, CDR2 SMNVEV (reference sequence). The CDR3 runs to 14 residues. CDR3 bases: TGTGCCAGCAGTGACAGGGGGCCGGTCGATGAGCAGTTCTTC. Amino acid sequence: CASSDRGPVDEQFF.

The chain carries TRBV28 and TRBJ1-3, with D perhaps matching TRBD1 (5 bases). CDR1 is MDHEN, CDR2 SYDVKM, per germline. Trimming pared 5 bases from V and 6 bases from J, leaving 14 bases between. The CDR3 extends over 14 amino acids. CDR3 sequence (DNA): TGTGCCAGCAGTCTCCCAAAAGGGGTAAACACCATATATTTT. As protein: CASSLPKGVNTIYF.

The chain has TRBV28 and TRBJ1-5; D is unresolved. The CDR3 is 16 amino acids. The germline V gene encodes CDR1 MDHEN and CDR2 SYDVKM. Trimming pared 5 bases from V and 4 bases from J, leaving 18 bases between. The CDR3 protein is CASSPLRGLSNQPQHF. CDR3 sequence (DNA): TGTGCCAGCAGTCCCCTGAGAGGCTTATCAAATCAGCCCCAGCATTTT. Filled out from reference TRBV28 and TRBJ1-5, the complete variable domain reads DVKVTQSSRYLVKRTGEKVFLECVQDMDHENMFWYRQDPGLGLRLIYFSYDVKMKEKGDIPEGYSVSREKKERFSLILESASTNQTSMYLCASSPLRGLSNQPQHFGDGTRLSIL.

The V gene is TRBV27, the J gene TRBJ1-2, with 7 bases lining up with TRBD1. Germline V gene lookup returns CDR1 MNHEY and CDR2 SMNVEV (reference sequence). The CDR3 is 14 amino acids. Trimming took 6 bases from V and 14 from J; bases not matched to a gene: 18. The CDR3 sequence is CASSYSPPGQPATF. For the CDR3, the DNA is TGTGCCAGCAGCTACTCTCCCCCGGGACAGCCAGCGACCTTC.

The rearrangement joins TRBV7-2 to TRBJ2-7; tentative D call: TRBD1 (5 bases). Trimming took 2 bases from V and 5 from J, leaving 13 bases between them. This CDR3 comprises 14 residues. Germline V gives CDR1 SGHTA, CDR2 FQGNSA. The CDR3 is CASSLPVRAHEQYF. The CDR3 DNA follows: TGTGCCAGCAGCTTACCCGTCAGGGCCCACGAGCAGTACTTC.

The CDR3 here is CASSRQAVNTEAFF. Here the CDR3 DNA reads TGCGCCAGCAGCCGACAGGCTGTGAACACTGAAGCTTTCTTT. This sequence joins TRBV5-1 and TRBJ1-1; a possible D gene is TRBD1 (6 bases). Between the trimmed V and J ends, which lost 4 bases and 0 bases, there was a span of 10 bases. Germline V gives CDR1 SGHRS, CDR2 YFSETQ. This CDR3 is built from 14 residues.

This sequence joins TRBV7-2 and TRBJ2-5, with D maybe TRBD2 (6 bases). V was trimmed by 9 bases and J by 5 bases, leaving 16 bases between them. CDR1 is SGHTA, CDR2 FQGNSA, per germline. The CDR3 is 13 amino acids. This CDR3 is CASQGLTWETQYF. In nucleotides, the CDR3 is TGTGCCAGTCAGGGACTGACTTGGGAGACCCAGTACTTC.

J is TRBJ2-1 and V is TRBV3-1 (or the pseudogene TRBV3-2), with TRBD1 as a possible D gene (5 bases). Trimming took off 0 bases at V and 5 bases at J, with 11 bases between the two ends. The length of the CDR3 is 15 residues. Germline V gene sequence: CDR1 LGHDT, CDR2 YNNKEL (reference sequence). Here the CDR3 reads CASSQDPRGHNEQFF. As DNA, the CDR3 is TGTGCCAGCAGCCAAGACCCAAGGGGTCACAATGAGCAGTTCTTC.

The chain combines TRBV28 with TRBJ1-5; D is perhaps TRBD1 (5 bases). Deletions cut 1 base from V and 0 bases from J, with 13 bases between. CDR1 MDHEN and CDR2 SYDVKM come from the germline V gene. The CDR3 length is 17 residues. CDR3 sequence: CASSLYGQGNSNQPQHF. In nucleotides, the CDR3 is TGTGCCAGCAGTTTATATGGGCAGGGCAATAGCAATCAGCCCCAGCATTTT.

This chain joins TRBV27 and TRBJ2-1; 8 nucleotides align to TRBD2. This CDR3 contains 13 residues. Trimming took 3 bases from V and 7 from J; bases not matched to a gene: 2. CDR1 is MNHEY and CDR2 is SMNVEV in the germline V gene (reference sequence). The CDR3 loop reads CASSFRGGNEQFF. The CDR3 coding sequence is TGTGCCAGCAGTTTCCGCGGGGGGAATGAGCAGTTCTTC.